The 2 T cell receptor beta chains below all came from one sample that was sequenced in a study of OX40 agonist ivuxolimab in advanced cancers. Only in-frame clones appear in the TCRdb table, and some are missing; sequencing was by immunoSEQ multiplex PCR. The sample lists about 82,000 clones, around 84% occurring once. The specimen was CD4+ or CD8+ T cells sorted from blood, collected in a trial of the OX40 agonist ivuxolimab. The receptors stem from an adult with an advanced solid tumor such as melanoma, head and neck, liver or kidney cancer.

This clone was observed a handful of times. This chain joins TRBV6-1 and TRBJ2-7; no firm D call. CDR1 MNHNS and CDR2 SASEGT come from the germline V gene. V was cut by 1 base and J by 3 bases, with 10 bases left in between. This CDR3 spans 14 amino acids. The CDR3 bases are TGTGCCAGCAGTGAAGAAAACGGGCACTACGAGCAGTACTTC. It is translated as CASSEENGHYEQYF.

The chain links TRBV18 to TRBJ2-5; TRBD2 agrees at 11 bases. This CDR3 region has 19 residues. Germline CDR1 and CDR2: KGHSH and LQKENI. Losses at the gene ends were 2 bases for V and 2 bases for J; bases not matched to a gene: 13. The CDR3 sequence: CASSPEQGLAVLGQETQYF. The CDR3, as DNA: TGTGCCAGCTCACCAGAACAGGGACTAGCGGTGCTCGGTCAAGAGACCCAGTACTTC.